Given below is one T cell receptor beta chain in context. As handled by the study authors: Using reference gene primer amplification, nucleated cell counts were estimated. Profiling relied on immunoSEQ multiplex PCR, and the TCRdb table lists in-frame clones only, not all of them. D and trimming were read from the DNA, whereas the V and J calls and clone size are those reported in that table. The sample consists of tens of thousands of clones, around 69% of them appearing once. This entry is derived from a study of blood T cell repertoires in COVID-19. The wider study: Samples of COVID-19 (acute and convalescent) were obtained from the United States, Italy and Spain. The analysed material was cDNA or gDNA that came from T cells, B-cell-depleted T cells, or PBMCs.

CDR1 is LNHDA, CDR2 SQIVND, per germline (reference sequence). The CDR3 sequence is 15 residues long. V lost 3 bases to trimming and J lost 5 bases, with 13 bases between them. Sequencing was done on a sample of peripheral blood. This rearrangement joins TRBV19 to TRBJ1-4; no clear D. The receptor's source is a man between 70 and 80 years old with active or convalescent COVID-19. Here the CDR3 reads CASSMRGRGNEKLFF. As DNA, the CDR3 is TGTGCCAGTAGTATGCGCGGACGGGGAAATGAAAAACTGTTTTTT.